What follows are 18 T cell receptor beta chains derived from one specimen sequenced in a study of T cells in localized non-small cell lung cancer. The data were produced by immunoSEQ multiplex PCR, yet TCRdb's version contains in-frame clones alone and is incomplete. The sample lists tens of thousands of clones, 70% to 90% occurring once. The sample was peripheral blood, taken before any cancer treatment. These receptors originate from an older female donor with stage I lung adenocarcinoma.

The chain has TRBV19 and TRBJ1-1, with D possibly matching TRBD1 (5 bases). This CDR3 has 15 residues. Per germline, CDR1 LNHDA and CDR2 SQIVND (reference sequence). V lost 6 bases and J lost 5, with 19 bases in between. CDR3 loop: CASSPGRTSDTEAFF. The CDR3 DNA sequence: TGTGCCAGTAGCCCGGGACGTACCTCGGATACTGAAGCTTTCTTT.

The genes are TRBV7-9 and TRBJ1-1, with 7 bases aligning to TRBD1. The CDR3 length is 13 residues. Germline assignment: CDR1 SEHNR and CDR2 FQNEAQ (reference sequence). J lost 1 base, V lost 4 bases, and 0 bases had no gene match. The CDR3 nucleotides are TGTGCCAGCAGCTGGACAGGGAACACTGAAGCTTTCTTT. It codes for CASSWTGNTEAFF.

This chain uses TRBV11-2 with TRBJ1-5; D not certain. V was clipped by 1 base and J by 6 bases, with 7 bases between them. Germline V gene lookup returns CDR1 SGHAT and CDR2 FQNNGV. The CDR3 loop spans 13 amino acids. This CDR3 is CASSLVGSQPQHF. The CDR3 nucleotides are TGTGCCAGCAGCTTAGTGGGTTCTCAGCCCCAGCATTTT.

The J gene is TRBJ2-3, the V gene TRBV5-1, with D perhaps matching TRBD2 (7 bases). The V and J ends lost 4 bases and 9 bases respectively, with 18 bases between them. In germline, CDR1 is SGHRS, CDR2 YFSETQ. The CDR3 has 14 residues. CDR3 sequence reads: CASSLGGPGGTQYF. DNA of the CDR3: TGCGCCAGCAGCCTGGGGGGCCCCGGGGGGACGCAGTATTTT.

The rearrangement joins TRBV9 to TRBJ2-1; 13 bases are shared with TRBD2. V lost 3 bases to trimming and J lost 7 bases; unmatched junction nucleotides: 4. This CDR3 comprises 15 residues. Germline CDR1 SGDLS, CDR2 YYNGEE. The CDR3 loop reads CASSAGLAGRNEQFF. The DNA of the CDR3 is TGTGCCAGCAGCGCGGGACTAGCGGGAAGGAATGAGCAGTTCTTC.

The CDR3 DNA sequence: TGTGCCAGCAGCTTACGTTCCCGCGGCTACACCTTC. Residues: CASSLRSRGYTF. This chain uses TRBV11-1 with TRBJ1-2; no reliable D call. Trimming stripped 2 bases from V and 8 bases from J, with 9 bases between. Germline V CDR1 and CDR2: SGHAT, FQDESV (reference sequence). This CDR3 is built from 12 residues.

This rearrangement joins TRBV6-1 to TRBJ2-5; 7 bases are shared with TRBD2. The V and J ends lost 6 bases and 5 bases, in that order; junction bases with no gene match: 6. CDR1 and CDR2 (germline): MNHNS, SASEGT. The CDR3 has 13 amino acids. The CDR3 DNA reads TGTGCCAGCAGCAAAGGGAGGGTGGAGACCCAGTACTTC. Translated: CASSKGRVETQYF.

The V call is TRBV19, the J call TRBJ1-3, with TRBD1 as a possible D gene (6 bases). V was pared by 5 bases and J by 0 bases, with 11 bases between. The germline CDR1 and CDR2 sequences are LNHDA and SQIVND (reference sequence). There are 15 residues in the CDR3. CDR3 residues: CASSPTDSSGNTIYF. DNA of the CDR3: TGTGCCAGTAGTCCAACGGACAGCTCTGGAAACACCATATATTTT.

This clone was observed a handful of times. This chain uses TRBV11-2 with TRBJ1-3; D unresolved. Trimming took off 0 bases at V and 3 bases at J, with 3 bases between the two ends. Germline V lookup: CDR1 SGHAT, CDR2 FQNNGV. CDR3 length equals 13 residues. The CDR3 loop is CASSLDRGNTIYF. In nucleotides, the CDR3 is TGTGCCAGCAGCTTAGATCGTGGAAACACCATATATTTT. The variable domain in full, completed from reference TRBV11-2 and TRBJ1-3, reads EAGVAQSPRYKIIEKRQSVAFWCNPISGHATLYWYQQILGQGPKLLIQFQNNGVVDDSQLPKDRFSAERLKGVDSTLKIQPAKLEDSAVYLCASSLDRGNTIYFGEGSWLTVV.

The rearrangement uses TRBV10-3 and TRBJ1-5, with D maybe TRBD1 (5 bases). In germline, CDR1 is ENHRY, CDR2 SYGVKD. V lost 11 bases and J 1 base, leaving 12 bases between the germline ends. This CDR3 has 13 amino acids. The chain's CDR3 is CAVGGDSNQPQHF. In DNA, the CDR3 is TGTGCCGTTGGAGGGGACAGCAATCAGCCCCAGCATTTT.

This rearrangement joins TRBV11-1 to TRBJ2-5, with 7 bases fitting TRBD2. Germline V gene sequence: CDR1 SGHAT, CDR2 FQDESV (reference sequence). CDR3 length: 13 amino acids. Unmatched junction bases numbered 5, after V lost 5 bases and J lost 5 bases. The CDR3 bases are TGTGCCAGCAGCCCAAGGACTAGGGAGACCCAGTACTTC. Its translation is CASSPRTRETQYF.

CDR3 protein: CASSKVRNQPQHF. CDR3 nucleotides: TGTGCCAGCAGCAAGGTTAGGAATCAGCCCCAGCATTTT. The V and J genes are TRBV21-1 and TRBJ1-5. TRBV21-1 is listed as a pseudogene. The CDR3 is 13 residues long.

V usage is TRBV6-6 and J usage is TRBJ2-1; 9 bases align to TRBD2. J was trimmed by 7 bases and V by 3 bases; bases with no gene match: 10. From germline, CDR1 is MNHNY and CDR2 SVGAGI (reference sequence). The CDR3 length is 16 residues. The CDR3 loop reads CASSYLGGGAANEQFF. CDR3 in DNA: TGTGCCAGCAGTTATCTTGGCGGGGGGGCCGCAAATGAGCAGTTCTTC.

This clone has just a few counts. This rearrangement joins TRBV6-1 to TRBJ2-7; TRBD1 matches 9 bases. There are 15 residues in the CDR3. Germline V gene sequence: CDR1 MNHNS, CDR2 SASEGT. With 5 bases clipped from V and 6 bases from J, the junction kept 11 bases outside the gene matches. This chain's CDR3 is CASSPLGQGIAEQYF. In nucleotides, the CDR3 is TGTGCCAGCAGTCCCCTTGGACAGGGGATAGCCGAGCAGTACTTC.

A single count supports this clone. This sample also contains other DNA sequences that code for the same CDR3. The chain uses TRBV5-1 and TRBJ2-6; a possible D gene is TRBD2 (5 bases). The CDR3 is 12 amino acids. The ends were cut back, 4 bases at V and 19 bases at J, with 18 bases in the middle. Germline CDR1 is SGHRS and CDR2 is YFSETQ. In DNA, the CDR3 is TGCGCCAGCAGCCTGGAGAGTGAGGGAAAAACTTTC. This gives the protein CASSLESEGKTF.

This clone was detected a few times. This chain's CDR3 is CASRNYGPHNQPQHF. As DNA, the CDR3 is TGTGCCAGCAGGAACTACGGGCCACACAATCAGCCCCAGCATTTT. The chain couples TRBV6-5 to TRBJ1-5, with no clear D. Germline CDR1 MNHEY, CDR2 SVGAGI. The germline V and J ends were trimmed by 6 bases and 3 bases, with 15 bases remaining between them. This CDR3 contains 15 residues.

The rearrangement links TRBV19 to TRBJ2-7; weak D call: TRBD2 (6 bases). This CDR3 contains 15 residues. Germline V gives CDR1 LNHDA, CDR2 SQIVND (reference sequence). V was shortened by 1 base and J by 2 bases, with 12 bases between the two germline ends. As DNA, the CDR3 is TGTGCCAGTAGTATAGTGCTAGCGCCAACCTACGAGCAGTACTTC. It specifies CASSIVLAPTYEQYF.

The chain recombines TRBV5-4 with TRBJ2-4, with D possibly being TRBD1 or TRBD2 (5 bases each). The length of the CDR3 is 14 residues. Trimming removed 4 bases at V and 0 bases at J, with 8 bases between. Germline assignment: CDR1 SGHNT and CDR2 YYREEE (reference sequence). The CDR3 DNA sequence: TGTGCCAGCAGCGCCGGGACAGCCAAAAACATTCAGTACTTC. This codes for CASSAGTAKNIQYF.